The subject of this entry is one TCR beta chain. Its antigen remains unidentified. Assay used: immunoSEQ multiplex PCR; TCRdb lists only in-frame clones, some missing. Here the sample spans 250,000 to 300,000 clones, 90% to 95% being singletons. The data stem from a study of T cell responses to AZD1222 COVID-19 vaccine. This CDR3 region has 17 residues. Trimming cost V 3 bases and J 4 bases; bases outside gene matches: 10. In germline, CDR1 is SGHRS, CDR2 YFSETQ. Whole-study findings and limits: Mapped onto spike, vaccine-associated CD4 TCRs spanned it and were dominant at 160-218 and 743-854.

Analysis merged second doses at about 4 or about 12 weeks. This TCR was recovered from an adult who received the AZD1222 COVID-19 vaccine. The V call is TRBV5-1, the J call TRBJ2-7; 13 bases are shared with TRBD2. The sequenced sample was peripheral blood, obtained 28 days after the second AZD1222 dose. CDR3 DNA sequence: TGCGCCAGCAGCTCATCCCGGACTAGCGGGAGTGGTTACGAGCAGTACTTC. Translation gives CASSSSRTSGSGYEQYF.